This TCR beta chain was obtained from a study of identical twins (dated by TCRdb to the mid-2010s). About the full investigation: TCR alpha and beta repertoires from monozygotic twins, unrelated adults of various ages and cord blood were deep-sequenced to test whether fetal clonotypes persist. Replicate twin experiments were performed at different times using different library preparation protocols to rule out contamination.

V is cut by 5 bases and J by 3 bases, and the space between the germline ends is 13 bases. Taken from the germline V gene (reference sequence), the CDR1 and CDR2 loops are DFQATT and SNEGSKA. The CDR3 spans 14 residues, from the cysteine through the phenylalanine. The entry retains the CDR3 DNA only, 42 bases that are in frame from base 1. Only healthy Caucasian donors were included. Three unrelated non-twin adults were also sequenced: a male aged 18 to 30, a male aged 50 to 59 and a female aged 50 to 59. Miltenyi CD45RO+ enrichment and human naive T-cell isolation kits were used to isolate memory (CD45RO+) and naive T cells from PBMC. The method was 5' RACE. The sequencer listed for this sample is Illumina HiSeq 2000. Template switching added a universal primer binding site, and the final cDNA carried a unique molecular identifier that allowed TCR cDNA molecules to be counted accurately. Specific primers in the conserved constant-segment region were used to synthesize first-strand cDNA for TCR alpha and beta chains. Each cDNA library was double barcoded, with a SMART-Mk sample barcode plus Illumina barcodes, to control for contamination. TruSeq adapter sequences, together with Illumina sample barcodes, were added in two successive PCR steps. The Illumina HiSeq platform was used with custom primers to sequence TCR alpha and beta cDNA libraries. In the authors' own workflow: Raw reads were processed with MiGEC to extract unique molecular identifiers, and MiXCR was used to determine CDR3 positions. For each individual, recombination models were inferred using an EM algorithm with the repgenHMM and IGoR tools. Shared clonotype analysis was performed with the tcR package in R, normalizing sharing by the product of cloneset sizes. Out-of-frame nonproductive sequences were analyzed to study raw recombination free of thymic and clonal selection effects. TCRdb passed the public sequencing reads through fastp at Q25 and MiXCR, retaining productive beta sequences. A single entry per CDR3 protein holds the most common genes and DNA from its merged rows. These V and J calls rely on TCRdb rather than the paper's analysis. The sample table contains 400,000 to 500,000 distinct CDR3 sequences; only one count was recorded for about 18% of them. The ten top clones hold 9% to 15% of the sample.

Comments on this clonotype: The target of this receptor is not known. No base-level quality is on record; no much larger clone is a single base apart.

General study outcomes and caveats: In monozygotic twins, out-of-frame TCR alpha sharing was systematically underestimated by recombination models, although the models agreed with sharing between unrelated individuals. Excess twin sharing in beta out-of-frame sequences was weaker because fewer shared sequences lowered the signal-to-noise ratio. Compared with coincidental sharing between unrelated individuals, an excess of low generation-probability sequences was observed among out-of-frame TCR alpha sequences shared between twins. Because the same donors could not be followed over many years, the conclusions relied on cross-sectional statistical analysis. Fewer insertions were carried by abundant cord blood beta clonotypes, a similar but weaker trend appeared in young adult naive repertoires, and no such trend appeared in memory repertoires. Invariant T cells such as MAIT and iNKT could partly confound zero-insertion analyses, though diverse VJ usage argued against this for most clonotypes.

In this chain, TRBV20-1 is recombined with TRBJ2-2; there is no confident call for the D gene. The clonotype was recovered from a man aged 50-59 years in good health. Sequencing was performed on naive T cells sorted from blood. Per the publication, the cell subset or site label means: cells isolated with a human naive T-cell isolation kit. CDR3 reads: CSARSRLHTGELFF. The sequenced DNA is TGCAGTGCTCGGTCGAGGTTGCACACCGGGGAGCTGTTTTTT.